The 18 T cell receptor beta chains listed next were all sequenced from one sample in a study of T cell repertoires in cytomegalovirus infection. These receptors' targets are unknown. TCRdb processed the reads anew with MiXCR; each CDR3 protein has one entry. This sample yields about 78,000 distinct CDR3 sequences, of which about 37% are seen a single time; approximately 93% belongs to the top ten. Here the sequenced sample was CD8+ T cells from cultured PBMCs, taken from culture after CMV antigen stimulation. These receptors all come from a human donor in good health (CMV status not recorded). Some clones in this sample may be carry-over from other donors' samples.

As DNA, the CDR3 is TGTGCCAGCAGTTTTTCCCTGGGACAGGGCGGGGAGCTGTTTTTT. Translating it yields CASSFSLGQGGELFF. The rearrangement links TRBV12-3 or TRBV12-4 to TRBJ2-2, with 9 bases that match TRBD1. This CDR3 region has 15 residues. The V gene end was trimmed by 3 bases and the J gene end by 7 bases; junction bases not matched to a gene: 6.

A few counts support this clonotype. This chain connects TRBV6-5 to TRBJ1-6; D is ambiguous. V gave up 1 base and J gave up 10 bases, with 14 bases separating them. The CDR3 consists of 15 residues. Germline V gene data show CDR1 as MNHEY and CDR2 as SVGAGI. The CDR3 DNA reads TGTGCCAGCAGTTACTTAGGCTCCGAAGGATCACCCCTCCACTTT. Translated: CASSYLGSEGSPLHF.

This chain links TRBV12-5 with TRBJ1-1; D unresolved. The germline V gene encodes CDR1 LGHNT and CDR2 FRNRAP. This CDR3 comprises 12 residues. Trimming cost V 4 bases and J 2 bases, with 5 bases left between them. CDR3 sequence reads: CASGSTNTEAFF. The CDR3 nucleotides read TGTGCTAGTGGTTCAACAAACACTGAAGCTTTCTTT.

This CDR3 reads CATSTNGELFF. In DNA, the CDR3 is TGTGCCACCAGTACCAACGGGGAGCTGTTTTTT. The chain recombines TRBV24-1 with TRBJ2-2; D uncertain. Between the trimmed V and J ends, which lost 6 bases and 7 bases, there was a span of 5 bases. This CDR3 region has 11 residues. The germline CDR1 and CDR2 sequences are KGHDR and SFDVKD.

J is TRBJ2-1 and V is TRBV6-6, with 14 bases matching TRBD2. The CDR3 runs to 18 residues. Germline V gene lookup returns CDR1 MNHNY and CDR2 SVGAGI (reference sequence). The ends lost 6 bases at V and 5 bases at J; junction bases unmatched: 12. In nucleotides, the CDR3 is TGTGCCAGCAGCCCTAGACTAGCGGGGGGGCTAGTAGACAATGAGCAGTTCTTC. Amino acid sequence: CASSPRLAGGLVDNEQFF.

V gene TRBV12-3 or TRBV12-4 combines with J gene TRBJ1-2; D remains unclear. V lost 1 base to trimming and J lost 4 bases, with 7 bases between them. The CDR3 contains 13 residues. CDR3 DNA sequence: TGTGCCAGCAGTTTAGTTCCCTCCTATGGCTACACCTTC. It yields the protein CASSLVPSYGYTF.

The rearrangement links TRBV5-1 to TRBJ2-2; 13 bases line up with TRBD2. Trimming took 2 bases from V and 1 from J; bases not matched to a gene: 2. The length of the CDR3 is 17 residues. The germline V gene has CDR1 SGHRS and CDR2 YFSETQ. The CDR3 DNA follows: TGCGCCAGCAGCTTAGGACTAGCGGGGGAGAACACCGGGGAGCTGTTTTTT. Translation: CASSLGLAGENTGELFF.

This clonotype was recorded a few times. The chain is built from TRBV4-1 and TRBJ1-5; 8 bases align to TRBD1. Looked up from germline, CDR1 is MGHRA and CDR2 is YSYEKL. This CDR3 contains 14 residues. Unmatched junction bases numbered 3, after V lost 1 base and J lost 7 bases. CDR3 in amino acids: CASSQVDRGQPQHF. The CDR3 DNA is TGCGCCAGCAGCCAAGTTGACAGGGGCCAGCCCCAGCATTTT.

The V gene is TRBV12-3 or TRBV12-4, the J gene TRBJ1-6; D unresolved. The CDR3 consists of 13 residues. Trimming shortened V by 5 bases and J by 7 bases, and 9 bases separated the two germline ends. In DNA, the CDR3 is TGTGCCAGCAGTCCCAACCTAAATTCACCCCTCCACTTT. Protein: CASSPNLNSPLHF.

The rearrangement links TRBV7-6 to TRBJ1-5; a weak D match, TRBD1 (6 bases). Trimming pared 3 bases from V and 7 bases from J, leaving 22 bases between. The CDR3 is 17 residues long. The germline V gene encodes CDR1 SGHVS and CDR2 FNYEAQ. CDR3 in DNA: TGTGCCAGCAGCTTCGGCCCCTCAGGGGTACCCAACCAGCCCCAGCATTTT. Translating it yields CASSFGPSGVPNQPQHF.

This clonotype was found many times. V and J are TRBV7-2 and TRBJ1-6; 9 bases match TRBD1. The CDR3 runs to 14 residues. V trimming: 6 bases; J trimming: 10 bases; junction bases outside the gene matches: 7. The germline CDR1 and CDR2 sequences are SGHTA and FQGNSA. In DNA, the CDR3 is TGTGCCAGCAGTGTGGACAGGGGTAACTCACCCCTCCACTTT. This translates into CASSVDRGNSPLHF.

This clonotype was detected only a few times. The chain has TRBV7-9 and TRBJ1-2; 7 bases align to TRBD1. CDR1 and CDR2 (germline): SEHNR, FQNEAQ (reference sequence). The junction had 6 bases not matched to a gene; V was cut back by 5 bases and J by 0 bases. The CDR3 totals 15 residues. CDR3 residues: CASSGGTDPNYGYTF. The CDR3 DNA follows: TGTGCCAGCAGCGGAGGGACAGATCCTAACTATGGCTACACCTTC.

This clonotype was recorded a few times. The J gene is TRBJ2-7, the V gene TRBV28; weak D call: TRBD1 (5 bases). This CDR3 is 14 amino acids long. Per germline, CDR1 MDHEN and CDR2 SYDVKM. V gave up 3 bases and J gave up 3 bases, with 12 bases separating them. CDR3 region: CASSFLQDGYEQYF. CDR3 DNA sequence: TGTGCCAGCAGTTTTTTACAGGACGGCTACGAGCAGTACTTC.

The rearrangement joins TRBV20-1 to TRBJ2-7; 10 bases are shared with TRBD2. After removal of 0 bases from V and 0 bases from J, the junction contained 5 bases not matched to a gene. The germline CDR1 and CDR2 sequences are DFQATT and SNEGSKA (reference sequence). The length of the CDR3 is 16 residues. CDR3 sequence (DNA): TGCAGTGCTAGAGATCCCACTAGCGGGGACTCCTACGAGCAGTACTTC. Its translation: CSARDPTSGDSYEQYF.

This clonotype has a handful of counts. The rearrangement links TRBV3-1 to TRBJ2-1; no clear D. Trimming removed 4 bases from V and 0 bases from J, with 22 bases in between. The germline CDR1 and CDR2 sequences are LGHDT and YNNKEL (reference sequence). The CDR3 has 19 amino acids. The CDR3 spells CASSLPSTLGYSSYNEQFF. The CDR3 DNA follows: TGTGCCAGCAGCCTACCGTCTACGCTAGGGTATAGCTCCTACAATGAGCAGTTCTTC.

DNA for the CDR3: TGTGCCAGCAGTTTAACGCGTTTCACCGGGGCCGGCGGGAACATTCAGTACTTC. This gives the protein CASSLTRFTGAGGNIQYF. The V gene is TRBV6-2 or TRBV6-3, the J gene TRBJ2-4, with D perhaps matching TRBD1 or TRBD2 (5 bases each). Looked up from germline, CDR1 is MNHEY and CDR2 is SVGEGT. V shed 4 bases and J shed 7 bases, with 26 bases lying between them. The CDR3 contains 18 residues.

There are a few counts of this clonotype. The V gene is TRBV19, the J gene TRBJ1-1; 8 bases are a match to TRBD1. Looked up from germline, CDR1 is LNHDA and CDR2 is SQIVND (reference sequence). V lost 4 bases, J lost 6 bases, and 16 bases stayed unmatched. The CDR3 has 17 amino acids. The CDR3 reads CASSNDRGSFSQAEAFF. Written as DNA, the CDR3 is TGTGCCAGTAGTAACGACAGGGGCTCTTTCAGTCAGGCTGAAGCTTTCTTT.

As regards this clonotype: Its ends do not fully match the called genes, so a read error is possible. The J gene is TRBJ2-3, the V gene TRBV7-7, with D perhaps being TRBD1 or TRBD2 (5 bases each). The CDR3 consists of 13 residues. Germline V gene lookup returns CDR1 SSHAT and CDR2 FNYEAQ (reference sequence). CDR3 residues: CASSPSRDAGQYF. For the CDR3, the DNA is TGTGCTAGCAGCCCGAGCCGGGACGCCGGCCAGTATTTT.